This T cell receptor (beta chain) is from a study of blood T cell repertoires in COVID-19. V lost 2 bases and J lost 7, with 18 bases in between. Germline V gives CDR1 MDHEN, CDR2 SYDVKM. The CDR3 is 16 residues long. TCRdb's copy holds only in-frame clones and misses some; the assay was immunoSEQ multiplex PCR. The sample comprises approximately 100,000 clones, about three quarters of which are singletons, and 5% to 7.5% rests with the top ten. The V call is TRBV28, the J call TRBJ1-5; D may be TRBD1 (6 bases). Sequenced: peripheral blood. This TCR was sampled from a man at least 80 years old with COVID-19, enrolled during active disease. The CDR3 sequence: CASSLRDRLLPQPQHF. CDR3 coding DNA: TGTGCCAGCAGTTTACGAGACAGGCTTCTTCCGCAGCCCCAGCATTTT.